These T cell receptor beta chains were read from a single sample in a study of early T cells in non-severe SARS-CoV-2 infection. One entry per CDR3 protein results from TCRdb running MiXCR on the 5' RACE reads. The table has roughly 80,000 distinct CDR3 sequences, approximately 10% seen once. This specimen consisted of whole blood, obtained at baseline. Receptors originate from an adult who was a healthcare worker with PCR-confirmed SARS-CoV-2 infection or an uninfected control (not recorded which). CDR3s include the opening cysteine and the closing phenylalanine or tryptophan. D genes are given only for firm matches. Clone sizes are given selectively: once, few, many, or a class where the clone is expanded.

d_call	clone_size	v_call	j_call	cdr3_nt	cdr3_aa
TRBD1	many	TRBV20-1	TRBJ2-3	TGCAGTGCTGGAGGGACAGGGAGGAGCACAGATACGCAGTATTTT	CSAGGTGRSTDTQYF
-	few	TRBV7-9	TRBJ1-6	TGTGCCAGCAGCTTATGGAGGGAGGATTCCTCACCCCTCCACTTT	CASSLWREDSSPLHF
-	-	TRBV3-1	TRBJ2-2	TGTGCCAGCAGCCTCTCACCGGGCACCGGGGAGCTGTTTTTT	CASSLSPGTGELFF
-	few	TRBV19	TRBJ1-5	TGTGCCAGTAGTATAGCGCCGTCTCAGCCCCAGCATTTT	CASSIAPSQPQHF
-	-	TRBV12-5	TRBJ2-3	TGTGCTAGTGCCCCGGTGTATTTT	CASAPVYF
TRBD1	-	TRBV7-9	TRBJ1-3	TGTGCCAGCAGCTTTGCAGGGGGCATTGGAGGAAACACCATATATTTT	CASSFAGGIGGNTIYF
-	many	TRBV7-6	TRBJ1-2	TGTGCCAGCAGCCTCCGGGAGGCGGAAGGCTACACCTTC	CASSLREAEGYTF
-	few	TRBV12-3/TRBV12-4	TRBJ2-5	TGTGCCAGCAGTTTTAACGGAGGGGAGACCCAGTACTTC	CASSFNGGETQYF
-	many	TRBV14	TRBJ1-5	TGTGCCAGCAGCCGGGACCGAGATCAGCCCCAGCATTTT	CASSRDRDQPQHF
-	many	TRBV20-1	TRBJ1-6	TGCAGTGCTAGAGAAGTGGCGGCAAATTCACCCCTCCACTTT	CSAREVAANSPLHF
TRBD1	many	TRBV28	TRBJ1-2	TGTGCCAGCACCGAGGACAGGGGGGCTGGTGGCTACACCTTC	CASTEDRGAGGYTF
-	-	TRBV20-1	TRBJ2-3	TGCAGTGCTAGAGATTTCCAACACGGGCCAAGCACAGATACGCAGTATTTT	CSARDFQHGPSTDTQYF
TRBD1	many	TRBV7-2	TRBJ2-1	TGTGCCAGCAGCCGGGGACAGGGGGCATACAATGAGCAGTTCTTC	CASSRGQGAYNEQFF
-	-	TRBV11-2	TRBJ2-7	TGTGCCAGCAGCTTAGATCGACTGATGGACTTC	CASSLDRLMDF
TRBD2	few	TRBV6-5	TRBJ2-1	TGTGCCAGCAAGACACTAGCGGGGGAATACAATGAGCAGTTCTTC	CASKTLAGEYNEQFF
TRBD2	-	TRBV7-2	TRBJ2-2	TGTGCCAGCAGTACCGTAAAGCTAGCGGGGTTCGGGGAGCTGTTTTTT	CASSTVKLAGFGELFF
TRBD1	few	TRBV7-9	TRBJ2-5	TGTGCCAGCAGCTCCGGGACAGGGGAATATGGGCAAGAGACCCAGTACTTC	CASSSGTGEYGQETQYF
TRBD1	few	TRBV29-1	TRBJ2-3	TGCAGCGTGAGAGACAGGGCGGTATCAGATACGCAGTATTTT	CSVRDRAVSDTQYF
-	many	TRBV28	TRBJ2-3	TGTGCCAGCAGTCCCCCGTACCTCGGTACGCAGTATTTT	CASSPPYLGTQYF
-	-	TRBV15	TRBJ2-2	TGTGCCACCAGCAGAGGAAGTGGGGAGCTGTTTTTT	CATSRGSGELFF
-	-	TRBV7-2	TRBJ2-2	TGTGCCAGCAGCCCAAGAGGGGCCCGGACTCTTCCCGGGGAGCTGTTTTTT	CASSPRGARTLPGELFF
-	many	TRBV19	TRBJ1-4	TGTGCCAGTAGCCCTTACCTTACAGAGCGGCGTTACGAAAAACTGTTTTTT	CASSPYLTERRYEKLFF
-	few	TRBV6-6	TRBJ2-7	TGTGCCAGCAGTTTACGCCGGGACGGTTTACACGAGCAGTACTTC	CASSLRRDGLHEQYF
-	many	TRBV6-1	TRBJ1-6	TGTGCCAGCAGCACTACAGGGAGGGAAGATTCACCCCTCCACTTT	CASSTTGREDSPLHF
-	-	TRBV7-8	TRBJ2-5	TGTGCCAGCAGCCCCGGACTACAAGAGACCCAGTACTTC	CASSPGLQETQYF
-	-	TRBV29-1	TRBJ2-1	TGCAGCGTTCGTAGATTAGACCACAATGAGCAGTTCTTC	CSVRRLDHNEQFF
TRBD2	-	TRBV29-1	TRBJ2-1	TGCAGCGTTGCACGGGGGGGACCCTTCGATGAGCAGTTCTTC	CSVARGGPFDEQFF
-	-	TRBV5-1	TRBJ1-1	TGCGCCAGCACTAAGGGGTCAGCGAACACTGAAGCTTTCTTT	CASTKGSANTEAFF
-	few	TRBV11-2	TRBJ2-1	TGTGCCAGCAGCTTTCACCCTTACAATGAGCAGTTCTTC	CASSFHPYNEQFF
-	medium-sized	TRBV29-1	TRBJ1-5	TGCAGCGTTGCGGGGGATAATCAGCCCCAGCATTTT	CSVAGDNQPQHF
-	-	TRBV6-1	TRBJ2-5	TGTGCCAGCAGTGAAGGATGGCTTCAAGAGACCCAGTACTTC	CASSEGWLQETQYF
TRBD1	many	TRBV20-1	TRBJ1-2	TGCGGCGCCTGGGACAGGGGGCACGGTGGCTACACCTTC	CGAWDRGHGGYTF
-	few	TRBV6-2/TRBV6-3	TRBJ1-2	TGTGCCAGCAGTTACCCTGGCCGGGCAGCGAACTATGGCTACACCTTC	CASSYPGRAANYGYTF
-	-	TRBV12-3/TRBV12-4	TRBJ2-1	TGTGCCAGCAGCTTAACCCGGGGCAATGAGCAGTTCTTC	CASSLTRGNEQFF
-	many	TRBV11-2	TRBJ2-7	TGTGCCAGCAGTCCCCGCCTAGGTGGGACCTACGAGCAGTACTTC	CASSPRLGGTYEQYF
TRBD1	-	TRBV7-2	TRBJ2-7	TGTGCCAGCGCTACAGGGGGCAAGTACGAGCAGTACTTC	CASATGGKYEQYF
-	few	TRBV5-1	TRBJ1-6	TGCGCCAGCAAGGACTCACAATCTGGTTCACCCCTCCACTTT	CASKDSQSGSPLHF
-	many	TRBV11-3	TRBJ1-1	TGTGCCAGCAGCTTAGTGGGGACCACTGAAGCTTTCTTT	CASSLVGTTEAFF
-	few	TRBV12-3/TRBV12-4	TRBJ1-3	TGTGCCAGCAGTTTAGGCCGGGTAAACACCATATATTTT	CASSLGRVNTIYF
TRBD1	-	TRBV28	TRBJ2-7	TGTGCCAGCAACTCACAGGGGGAGTCCTACGAGCAGTACTTC	CASNSQGESYEQYF
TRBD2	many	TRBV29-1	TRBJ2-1	TGCAGCGTTGCACCGGGACTAGCGGTACAGGACGAGCAGTTCTTC	CSVAPGLAVQDEQFF
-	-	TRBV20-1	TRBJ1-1	TGCAGTGCTAGAGACACCTCTAATTTGGGGACTGAAGCTTTCTTT	CSARDTSNLGTEAFF
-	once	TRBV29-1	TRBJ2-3	TGCGGCGTTGAGGGTGTCAGTACGCAGTATTTT	CGVEGVSTQYF
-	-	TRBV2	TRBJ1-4	TGTGCCAGCAGGACCAGGGGTTATCGCAGACCGGGAAAACTGTTTTTT	CASRTRGYRRPGKLFF
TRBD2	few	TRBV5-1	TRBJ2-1	TGCGCCAGCAGCTTGGTCCAGCGGGGGGGCGATGAGCAGTTCTTC	CASSLVQRGGDEQFF
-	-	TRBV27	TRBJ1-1	TGTGCCAGCAGTTTCAAGGGAAAGAACACTGAAGCTTTCTTT	CASSFKGKNTEAFF
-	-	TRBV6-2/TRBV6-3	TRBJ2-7	TGTGCCAGCAGTTACTCGGCAGGACCCTACGAGCAGTACTTC	CASSYSAGPYEQYF
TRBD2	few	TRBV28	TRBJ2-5	TGTGCCAGCAGAGCTAGCGGGGGGGCGATCTTGGAGACCCAGTACTTC	CASRASGGAILETQYF
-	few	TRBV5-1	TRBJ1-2	TGCGCCAGCAGCCGAGCAGGCCAACTTTATGGCTACACCTTC	CASSRAGQLYGYTF
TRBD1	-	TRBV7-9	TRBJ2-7	TGTGCCAGCAGCTTGACAGGGACACCCTACGAGCAGTACTTC	CASSLTGTPYEQYF
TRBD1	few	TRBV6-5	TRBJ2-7	TGTGCCAGCAGGCTGGGACAGGGGGTTTCCTACGAGCAGTACTTC	CASRLGQGVSYEQYF
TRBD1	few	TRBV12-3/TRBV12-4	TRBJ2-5	TGTGCCAGCAGTTTTCGTCTCGGGACAGGAGCGCAAGAGACCCAGTACTTC	CASSFRLGTGAQETQYF
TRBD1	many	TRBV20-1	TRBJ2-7	TGCAGTGCTATGGGGGGACAGGGGGCCTACGAGCAGTACTTC	CSAMGGQGAYEQYF